This T cell receptor (beta chain) appears in the sequencing data of a study of T cells after yellow fever vaccination. TCRdb ran MiXCR on the 5' RACE reads and lists one entry per CDR3 protein. The table records a few hundred thousand distinct CDR3 sequences, 17% of them present only once. On this clonotype itself: Its antigen is not identified.

Regarding the study as a whole: The booster saw the reappearance of most primary-vaccination clones (approximately 97% CD4, almost 90% CD8). The CD4 and CD8 compartments had a small share of their clonotypes in common.

The sequence came from a man in his late teens or twenties who received the YFV17D yellow fever vaccine. The input for sequencing was PBMCs, taken 4 to 5 days after the first yellow fever vaccination.

The CDR3 spells CSARFGSQNTEAFF. Here the CDR3 DNA reads TGCAGTGCTAGGTTCGGCAGTCAGAACACTGAAGCTTTCTTT. The rearrangement uses TRBV20-1 and TRBJ1-1, with D hard to call. In germline, CDR1 is DFQATT, CDR2 SNEGSKA (reference sequence). With 3 bases removed from V and 1 base from J, the gap between germline ends came to 12 bases. The CDR3 runs to 14 residues.